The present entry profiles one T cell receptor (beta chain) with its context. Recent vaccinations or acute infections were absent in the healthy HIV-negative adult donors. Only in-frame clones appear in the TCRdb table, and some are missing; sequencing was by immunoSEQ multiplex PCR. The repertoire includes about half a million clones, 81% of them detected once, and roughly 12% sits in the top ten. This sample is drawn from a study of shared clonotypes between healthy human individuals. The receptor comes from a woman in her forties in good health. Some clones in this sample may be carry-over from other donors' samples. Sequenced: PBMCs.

CDR3 residues: CASTQLAGLGAISYEQYF. CDR3 in DNA: TGTGCCAGCACCCAACTAGCGGGACTTGGTGCTATCTCCTACGAGCAGTACTTC. The chain employs TRBV28 and TRBJ2-7; 10 bases are shared with TRBD2. Germline V CDR1 and CDR2: MDHEN, SYDVKM. V lost 7 bases to trimming and J lost 0 bases; unmatched junction nucleotides: 15. The CDR3 contains 18 residues.